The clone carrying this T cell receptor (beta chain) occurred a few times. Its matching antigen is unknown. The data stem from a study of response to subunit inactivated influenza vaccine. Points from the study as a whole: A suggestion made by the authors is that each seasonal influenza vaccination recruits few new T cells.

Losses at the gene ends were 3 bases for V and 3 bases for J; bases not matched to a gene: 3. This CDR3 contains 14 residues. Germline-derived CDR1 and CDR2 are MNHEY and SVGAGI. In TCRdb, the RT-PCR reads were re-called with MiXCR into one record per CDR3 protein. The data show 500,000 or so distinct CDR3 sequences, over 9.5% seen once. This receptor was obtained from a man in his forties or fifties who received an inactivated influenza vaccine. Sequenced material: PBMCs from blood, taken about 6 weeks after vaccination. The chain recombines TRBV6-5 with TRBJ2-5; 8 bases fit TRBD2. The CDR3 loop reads CASSYPGREETQYF. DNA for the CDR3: TGTGCCAGCAGTTATCCCGGGAGGGAAGAGACCCAGTACTTC.